Each of the 15 T cell receptor beta chains below was sequenced from the same sample in a study of blood T cell repertoires in COVID-19. Clones were read by immunoSEQ multiplex PCR, and TCRdb kept only the in-frame ones, dropping some. The table shows 79,000 or so clones, with roughly 81% occurring only once. Sequencing input: peripheral blood. These TCRs come from a man in his 60s with COVID-19, enrolled during active disease.

This clone was seen just once. The chain carries TRBV28 and TRBJ1-6; D unresolved. CDR3 length equals 15 residues. The V gene's germline CDR1 is MDHEN and CDR2 SYDVKM. V was pared by 8 bases and J by 0 bases, with 11 bases between. The DNA of the CDR3 is TGTGCCAGCGGCGGACTTCTCTCCTATAATTCACCCCTCCACTTT. Its translation: CASGGLLSYNSPLHF.

The chain employs TRBV5-6 and TRBJ1-1; D is unclear. Germline loops: CDR1 SGHDT, CDR2 YYEEEE. The CDR3 extends over 15 amino acids. The V end lost 4 bases, the J end lost 1 base, and 14 bases lay between the germline ends. CDR3 residues: CASSTPLRGNTEAFF. For the CDR3, the DNA is TGTGCCAGCAGCACCCCCCTCCGGGGGAACACTGAAGCTTTCTTT.

This clone has more than one count but fewer than ten. V is TRBV28 and J is TRBJ1-4; 9 nucleotides agree with TRBD1. V gave up 10 bases and J gave up 0 bases; unmatched junction bases: 9. The CDR3 extends over 16 amino acids. Germline V lookup: CDR1 MDHEN, CDR2 SYDVKM. CDR3 coding DNA: TGTGCCACCTCCCCACAGGGGGCGCCAACTAATGAAAAACTGTTTTTT. This codes for CATSPQGAPTNEKLFF.

The rearrangement joins TRBV3-1 (or the pseudogene TRBV3-2) to TRBJ2-4; D may be TRBD2 (6 bases). The V gene's germline CDR1 is LGHDT and CDR2 YNNKEL (reference sequence). The CDR3 has 17 residues. V lost 2 bases and J 0 bases, leaving 14 bases between the germline ends. CDR3 amino acids: CASSQRGSGLAKNIQYF. In nucleotides, the CDR3 is TGTGCCAGCAGCCAACGGGGTTCGGGACTAGCCAAAAACATTCAGTACTTC.

This chain links TRBV2 with TRBJ1-2; TRBD1 is a possible D gene (6 bases). The ends were cut back, 6 bases at V and 7 bases at J, with 21 bases in the middle. The CDR3 is 15 amino acids. Germline V CDR1 and CDR2: SNHLY, FYNNEI. The chain's CDR3 is CASSPRNVGGTGYTF. CDR3 coding DNA: TGTGCCAGCAGCCCCCGGAATGTAGGGGGTACTGGCTACACCTTC.

V and J are TRBV7-9 and TRBJ2-7; D is unclear. The ends were cut back, 5 bases at V and 3 bases at J, with 5 bases in the middle. Germline V lookup: CDR1 SEHNR, CDR2 FQNEAQ (reference sequence). The CDR3 totals 11 residues. CDR3 in DNA: TGTGCCAGCAGCATAAACTACGAGCAGTACTTC. It encodes CASSINYEQYF.

This clone was counted a few times. V usage is TRBV7-3 and J usage is TRBJ1-5; 7 bases fit TRBD1. CDR1 is SGHTA and CDR2 is FQGTGA in the germline V gene. This CDR3 spans 13 amino acids. The V and J ends lost 5 bases and 5 bases, in that order; junction bases with no gene match: 3. The CDR3 is CASSRDSYQPQHF. Written as DNA, the CDR3 is TGTGCCAGCAGCAGGGACAGCTATCAGCCCCAGCATTTT.

The chain joins TRBV28 to TRBJ2-1; possibly TRBD1 for D (5 bases). The CDR3 has 15 amino acids. CDR1 and CDR2 (germline): MDHEN, SYDVKM. The ends were cut back, 2 bases at V and 2 bases at J, with 10 bases in the middle. The CDR3: CASSLQGNTYNEQFF. CDR3 sequence (DNA): TGTGCCAGCAGTTTACAGGGTAATACCTACAATGAGCAGTTCTTC.

This chain connects TRBV24-1 to TRBJ2-3; the D gene is possibly TRBD1 (5 bases). Trimming took off 4 bases at V and 1 base at J, with 8 bases between the two ends. The CDR3 extends over 14 amino acids. Germline CDR1 and CDR2: KGHDR and SFDVKD. The CDR3 region is CATSDSRGTDTQYF. As DNA, the CDR3 is TGTGCCACCAGTGACTCCAGGGGCACAGATACGCAGTATTTT.

CDR3 DNA sequence: TGTGCCAGCAGTATAACAACTAGCGGGAAATGGAATGAGCAGTTCTTC. Its translation is CASSITTSGKWNEQFF. The rearrangement uses TRBV28 and TRBJ2-1, with TRBD2 matching 10 bases. V lost 5 bases and J lost 7; bases outside the gene matches: 11. Germline V lookup: CDR1 MDHEN, CDR2 SYDVKM. This CDR3 comprises 16 residues.

The chain couples TRBV27 to TRBJ2-7, with D possibly matching TRBD2 (6 bases). There are 16 residues in the CDR3. CDR1 MNHEY and CDR2 SMNVEV come from the germline V gene (reference sequence). Trimming removed 2 bases from V and 2 bases from J, with 16 bases in between. CDR3 DNA sequence: TGTGCCAGCAGTTTACTAGGAGGGCGCCGAACCTACGAGCAGTACTTC. Amino acid sequence: CASSLLGGRRTYEQYF.

This chain joins TRBV5-1 and TRBJ2-3; 10 positions agree with TRBD2. The CDR3 is made up of 17 amino acids. The V segment lost 0 bases and the J segment 1 base; nucleotides outside the gene matches: 5. Per the germline V gene, CDR1 is SGHRS and CDR2 is YFSETQ. The CDR3 sequence is CASSLGSSGSGTDTQYF. The CDR3 coding sequence is TGCGCCAGCAGCTTGGGGTCTAGCGGGAGTGGCACAGATACGCAGTATTTT.

The J gene is TRBJ2-7, the V gene TRBV9; 7 bases are a match to TRBD2. This CDR3 region has 16 residues. The junction had 16 bases not matched to a gene; V was cut back by 6 bases and J by 4 bases. Germline V gene lookup returns CDR1 SGDLS and CDR2 YYNGEE. The CDR3, as DNA: TGTGCCAGCAACCCTAGGGTGCGGGAGAGGGTTTACGAGCAGTACTTC. Its protein product is CASNPRVRERVYEQYF.

The J gene is TRBJ1-5, the V gene TRBV2; 8 nucleotides agree with TRBD1. The CDR3 is 15 residues long. V dropped 3 bases and J dropped 4; count of bases not matched to a gene: 5. Per the germline V gene, CDR1 is SNHLY and CDR2 is FYNNEI. CDR3 DNA sequence: TGTGCCAGCAGTGACCAGGGGGCAAGGAATCAGCCCCAGCATTTT. As protein: CASSDQGARNQPQHF.

The chain is built from TRBV6-5 and TRBJ2-7, with D possibly TRBD2 on 6 matching bases. The V end was cut by 1 base, the J end by 5 bases, with 9 bases between. The CDR3 has 13 amino acids. Germline V gene lookup returns CDR1 MNHEY and CDR2 SVGAGI. CDR3: CASSYWRTNEQYF. As DNA, the CDR3 is TGTGCCAGCAGTTACTGGAGGACTAACGAGCAGTACTTC.